What follows are 11 T cell receptor beta chains derived from one specimen sequenced in a study of cytomegalovirus exposure and HLA in healthy donors. 60 Vbeta and 13 Jbeta primers were used in PCR. The assay was immunoSEQ multiplex PCR, and TCRdb's table has in-frame clones only and misses some. Of about 170,000 clones in the sample, approximately 59% were seen once. Material: PBMCs. The receptors here all came from a man aged 40-55 years in good health and CMV-seronegative.

V usage is TRBV7-9 and J usage is TRBJ2-7, with 8 bases matching TRBD1. Germline CDR1 reads SEHNR; CDR2 reads FQNEAQ (reference sequence). CDR3 length: 14 residues. J gave up 0 bases and V 5 bases, and 3 bases lay outside the gene matches. CDR3 nucleotides: TGTGCCAGCAGCGTGGACAGGGTCTCCTACGAGCAGTACTTC. Its translation: CASSVDRVSYEQYF.

This clone was recorded a few times. The chain joins TRBV30 to TRBJ2-7; 7 bases line up with TRBD2. Per germline, CDR1 GTSNPN and CDR2 SVGIG (reference sequence). CDR3 length: 15 amino acids. Losses at the gene ends were 2 bases for V and 0 bases for J; bases not matched to a gene: 7. The CDR3 protein is CAWSRLRGVSYEQYF. In nucleotides, the CDR3 is TGTGCCTGGAGTAGACTTCGGGGGGTCTCCTACGAGCAGTACTTC.

The rearrangement links TRBV9 to TRBJ2-1; no clear D gene. The CDR3 contains 15 residues. Germline assignment: CDR1 SGDLS and CDR2 YYNGEE. V was pared by 0 bases and J by 4 bases, with 11 bases between. The CDR3 loop is CASSVGAPIYNEQFF. CDR3 bases: TGTGCCAGCAGCGTAGGGGCTCCTATATACAATGAGCAGTTCTTC. The whole variable domain, filled in from reference TRBV9 and TRBJ2-1, reads DSGVTQTPKHLITATGQRVTLRCSPRSGDLSVYWYQQSLDQGLQFLIQYYNGEERAKGNILERFSAQQFPDLHSELNLSSLELGDSALYFCASSVGAPIYNEQFFGPGTRLTVL.

The chain joins TRBV15 to TRBJ2-1; 11 bases map to TRBD2. The length of the CDR3 is 15 residues. Germline V lookup: CDR1 LNHNV, CDR2 YYDKDF (reference sequence). Trimming cost V 3 bases and J 9 bases; bases outside gene matches: 7. The CDR3 spells CATSRERTSGFEQFF. DNA of the CDR3: TGTGCCACCAGCAGGGAAAGGACTAGCGGGTTTGAGCAGTTCTTC.

V usage is TRBV4-1 and J usage is TRBJ1-5; D may be TRBD1 (6 bases). Germline V gene sequence: CDR1 MGHRA, CDR2 YSYEKL. Trimming cost V 0 bases and J 7 bases, with 10 bases left between them. There are 14 residues in the CDR3. CDR3 amino acids: CASSQDQGTQPQHF. DNA of the CDR3: TGCGCCAGCAGCCAAGATCAGGGGACCCAGCCCCAGCATTTT.

This clone was found a few times. The J gene is TRBJ1-1, the V gene TRBV18; D perhaps matches TRBD1 (5 bases). The CDR3 covers 14 residues. Germline V gene lookup returns CDR1 KGHSH and CDR2 LQKENI. Deletions cut 4 bases from V and 3 bases from J, with 12 bases between. CDR3 sequence (DNA): TGTGCCAGCTCACGCTTAGGGGAGGACACTGAAGCTTTCTTT. Translation: CASSRLGEDTEAFF. The whole variable domain, filled in from reference TRBV18 and TRBJ1-1, reads NAGVMQNPRHLVRRRGQEARLRCSPMKGHSHVYWYRQLPEEGLKFMVYLQKENIIDESGMPKERFSAEFPKEGPSILRIQQVVRGDSAAYFCASSRLGEDTEAFFGQGTRLTVV.

The chain couples TRBV29-1 to TRBJ2-3; D remains ambiguous. Germline V gene lookup returns CDR1 SQVTM and CDR2 ANQGSEA. The CDR3 length is 15 residues. Deletions cut 0 bases from V and 2 bases from J, with 12 bases between. The CDR3 is CSVEEGLLYTDTQYF. The CDR3 nucleotides are TGCAGCGTTGAAGAGGGCCTCCTATACACAGATACGCAGTATTTT.

The V gene is TRBV29-1, the J gene TRBJ2-5; 7 bases fit TRBD2. The CDR3 is 14 amino acids. Trimming took 3 bases from V and 5 from J; bases not matched to a gene: 9. Germline V gene data show CDR1 as SQVTM and CDR2 as ANQGSEA. The DNA of the CDR3 is TGCAGCGTTGATGCTAGCGGAAGCGGGGAGACCCAGTACTTC. Its protein is CSVDASGSGETQYF.

In its sample, this clone was seen a few times. The chain employs TRBV15 and TRBJ1-1; the D is unclear. Germline V gene sequence: CDR1 LNHNV, CDR2 YYDKDF (reference sequence). The CDR3 contains 14 residues. Deletions cut 0 bases from V and 0 bases from J, with 5 bases between. CDR3 loop: CATSRERVNTEAFF. DNA of the CDR3: TGTGCCACCAGCAGAGAGCGGGTGAACACTGAAGCTTTCTTT.

The V call is TRBV5-1, the J call TRBJ1-3, with D perhaps TRBD1 (6 bases). This CDR3 is built from 14 residues. V was cut by 5 bases and J by 2 bases, with 11 bases left in between. Per the germline V gene, CDR1 is SGHRS and CDR2 is YFSETQ. CDR3 in amino acids: CASRESGAGNTIYF. CDR3 DNA sequence: TGCGCCAGCAGAGAGTCAGGGGCTGGAAACACCATATATTTT.

This chain links TRBV11-2 with TRBJ1-1; TRBD1 is a possible D gene (5 bases). Trimming cost V 4 bases and J 8 bases, with 14 bases left between them. The germline V gene has CDR1 SGHAT and CDR2 FQNNGV. The CDR3 consists of 13 residues. The CDR3 coding sequence is TGTGCCAGCAGCTCCCTCAAGACAGTCGAAGCTTTCTTT. Protein: CASSSLKTVEAFF.